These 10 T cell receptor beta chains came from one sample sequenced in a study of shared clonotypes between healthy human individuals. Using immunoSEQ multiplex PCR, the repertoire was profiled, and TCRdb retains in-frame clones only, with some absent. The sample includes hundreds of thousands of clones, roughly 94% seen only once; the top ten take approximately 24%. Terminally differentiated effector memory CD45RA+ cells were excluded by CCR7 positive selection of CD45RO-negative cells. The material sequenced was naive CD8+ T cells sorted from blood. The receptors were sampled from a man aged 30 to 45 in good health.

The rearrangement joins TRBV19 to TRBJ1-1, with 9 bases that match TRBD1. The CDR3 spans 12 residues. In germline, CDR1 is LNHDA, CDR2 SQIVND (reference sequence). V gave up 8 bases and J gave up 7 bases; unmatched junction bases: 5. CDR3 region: CASYRGRGEAFF. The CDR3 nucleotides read TGTGCCAGTTACAGGGGGCGAGGTGAAGCTTTCTTT.

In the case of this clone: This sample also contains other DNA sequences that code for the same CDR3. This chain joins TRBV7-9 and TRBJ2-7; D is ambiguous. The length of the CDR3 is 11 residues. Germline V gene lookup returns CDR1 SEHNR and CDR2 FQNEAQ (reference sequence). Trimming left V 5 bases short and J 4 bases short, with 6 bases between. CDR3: CASSTSYEQYF. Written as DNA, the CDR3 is TGTGCCAGCAGCACGAGTTACGAGCAGTACTTC.

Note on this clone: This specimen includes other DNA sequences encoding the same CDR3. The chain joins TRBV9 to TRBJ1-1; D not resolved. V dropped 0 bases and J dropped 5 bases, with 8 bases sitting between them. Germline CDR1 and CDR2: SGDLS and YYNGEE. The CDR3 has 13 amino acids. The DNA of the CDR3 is TGTGCCAGCAGCGTAGGTGGGGAAACTGAAGCTTTCTTT. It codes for CASSVGGETEAFF.

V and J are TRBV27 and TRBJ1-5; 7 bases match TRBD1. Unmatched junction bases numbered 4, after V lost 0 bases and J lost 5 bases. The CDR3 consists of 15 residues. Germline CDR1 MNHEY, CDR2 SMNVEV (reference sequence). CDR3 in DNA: TGTGCCAGCAGTTTATCGTCCGGGACAGATCAGCCCCAGCATTTT. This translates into CASSLSSGTDQPQHF.

CDR3 coding DNA: TGTGCCAGCAGCCTCCCGGGGCAGTTCCATAGCAATCAGCCCCAGCATTTT. This sequence encodes CASSLPGQFHSNQPQHF. The V call is TRBV7-9, the J call TRBJ1-5; TRBD1 is a possible D gene (5 bases). The V gene lost 5 bases and the J gene lost 0 bases, with 17 bases spanning the gap. CDR1 is SEHNR, CDR2 FQNEAQ, per germline (reference sequence). The CDR3 consists of 17 residues.

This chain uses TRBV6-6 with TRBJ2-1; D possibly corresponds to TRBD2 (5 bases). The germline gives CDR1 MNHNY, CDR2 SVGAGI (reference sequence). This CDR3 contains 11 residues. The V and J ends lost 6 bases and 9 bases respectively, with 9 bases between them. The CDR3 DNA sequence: TGTGCCAGCAGCCGGGAAACTGAGCAGTTCTTC. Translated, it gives CASSRETEQFF.

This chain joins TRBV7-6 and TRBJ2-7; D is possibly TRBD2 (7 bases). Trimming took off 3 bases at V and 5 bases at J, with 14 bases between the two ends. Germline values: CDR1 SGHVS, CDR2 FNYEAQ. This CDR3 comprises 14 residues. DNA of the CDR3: TGTGCCAGCAGCTTTCGGGGGGCTTTCGACGAGCAGTACTTC. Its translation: CASSFRGAFDEQYF.

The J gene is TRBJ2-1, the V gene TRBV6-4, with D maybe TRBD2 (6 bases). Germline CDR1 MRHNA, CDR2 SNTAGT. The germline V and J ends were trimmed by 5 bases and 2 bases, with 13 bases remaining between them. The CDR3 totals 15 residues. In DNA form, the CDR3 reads TGTGCCAGCAGTTACGGAGCTAGCGCCTACAATGAGCAGTTCTTC. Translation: CASSYGASAYNEQFF.

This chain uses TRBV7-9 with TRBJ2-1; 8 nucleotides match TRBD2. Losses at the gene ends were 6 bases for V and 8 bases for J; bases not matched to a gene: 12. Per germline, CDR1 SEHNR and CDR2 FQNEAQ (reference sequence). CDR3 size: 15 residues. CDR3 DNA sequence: TGTGCCAGCAGAAGTATAGCGGGAAGGAGCGATGAGCAGTTCTTC. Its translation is CASRSIAGRSDEQFF.

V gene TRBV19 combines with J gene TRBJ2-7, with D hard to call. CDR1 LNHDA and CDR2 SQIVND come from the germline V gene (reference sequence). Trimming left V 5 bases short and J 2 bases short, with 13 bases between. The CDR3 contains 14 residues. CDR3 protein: CASSQYGWTYEQYF. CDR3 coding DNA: TGTGCCAGTAGTCAATACGGATGGACCTACGAGCAGTACTTC.